The 18 T cell receptor beta chains below were found in one sample sequenced in a study of blood T cells in healthy people across ages (dated by TCRdb to the mid-2010s). The method was 5' RACE. Sequencer: Illumina HiSeq 2500. A second roughly 6 to 12 cycle PCR used a sample-barcoded 5' primer and a J-beta primer mix. TCRdb reprocessed the public reads (quality trimming at Q25 with fastp, clone calling with MiXCR) and kept in-frame beta chains. Each entry merges the rows of one CDR3 protein and shows their most common DNA and genes. Counted in this sample were around 900,000 distinct CDR3 sequences; around 30% of them appeared once. Of the sample, roughly 17% falls within the top ten clones. Sequences were obtained from blood. These receptors all stem from a woman aged 80 or older in good health.

This clonotype was observed at least ten times. The rearrangement joins TRBV20-1 to TRBJ2-1, with D perhaps TRBD1 (5 bases). Germline lookup yields CDR1 DFQATT and CDR2 SNEGSKA (reference sequence). V was shortened by 5 bases and J by 0 bases, with 8 bases between the two germline ends. The CDR3 loop spans 13 amino acids. CDR3 sequence: CSARQSSYNEQFF. The CDR3 DNA is TGCAGTGCTCGACAGAGCTCCTACAATGAGCAGTTCTTC.

Comments on this clonotype: This could be a read error, since a much larger clone is one nucleotide away. V is TRBV10-3 and J is TRBJ1-2, with 10 nucleotides matching TRBD1. Germline V gene lookup returns CDR1 ENHRY and CDR2 SYGVKD. This CDR3 has 15 amino acids. V lost 3 bases and J lost 7; bases outside the gene matches: 8. Here the CDR3 reads CAISDTRTGGGGYTF. The CDR3 DNA follows: TGTGCCATCAGTGACACCAGGACAGGGGGTGGTGGCTACACCTTC.

This chain connects TRBV29-1 to TRBJ1-2; the D gene is possibly TRBD1 (5 bases). V lost 4 bases, J lost 0 bases, and 21 bases lay in between. The CDR3 has 17 amino acids. Per germline, CDR1 SQVTM and CDR2 ANQGSEA. This CDR3 reads CSVAAGGVGGPNYGYTF. In DNA, the CDR3 is TGCAGCGTTGCAGCCGGGGGGGTAGGAGGGCCTAACTATGGCTACACCTTC.

This chain uses TRBV2 with TRBJ1-2; 8 bases align to TRBD1. Germline trimming cut 5 bases from V and 6 bases from J; bases unmatched to any gene: 14. Looked up from germline, CDR1 is SNHLY and CDR2 is FYNNEI. The CDR3 consists of 16 residues. The CDR3 DNA reads as TGTGCCAGCAGTCCTACCCCAGCGACAGGGGCCGATGGCTACACCTTC. Translated: CASSPTPATGADGYTF.

This clonotype appeared many times. This rearrangement joins TRBV20-1 to TRBJ2-5; 8 bases align to TRBD2. V lost 0 bases and J lost 2; bases outside the gene matches: 8. The CDR3 is 16 amino acids. Looked up from germline, CDR1 is DFQATT and CDR2 is SNEGSKA (reference sequence). CDR3 sequence: CSARDPAGGLQETQYF. The CDR3 DNA reads TGCAGTGCTAGAGATCCGGCGGGGGGACTACAAGAGACCCAGTACTTC.

The table lists this clonotype with many counts. The chain joins TRBV2 to TRBJ2-5; D uncertain. Germline CDR1 is SNHLY and CDR2 is FYNNEI. The CDR3 is made up of 13 amino acids. The V end was cut by 5 bases, the J end by 1 base, with 8 bases between. As DNA, the CDR3 is TGTGCCAGCAGTAGTAACAGCCAAGAGACCCAGTACTTC. This gives the protein CASSSNSQETQYF.

This clonotype showed up just a few times. This chain uses TRBV7-8 with TRBJ2-5; 12 bases fit TRBD2. Unmatched junction bases numbered 9, after V lost 2 bases and J lost 11 bases. CDR3 length: 15 amino acids. Germline assignment: CDR1 SGHVS and CDR2 FQNEAQ. The chain's CDR3 is CASSLITSGGTEQYF. CDR3 nucleotides: TGTGCCAGCAGCTTAATCACTAGCGGGGGGACTGAGCAGTACTTC.

Comment on this clonotype: The junction shows a germline mismatch at one end, possibly a read error. The genes are TRBV10-2 and TRBJ2-4; D perhaps matches TRBD1 (6 bases). Germline-derived CDR1 and CDR2 are WSHSY and SAAADI. The CDR3 runs 13 residues. The CDR3 loop reads CASRSGGLKEQDF. The CDR3 bases are TGCGCCAGCAGATCTGGGGGCTTAAAGGAGCAGGACTTC.

Only a few counts were recorded for this clonotype. Mismatch with germline at one junction end may stem from a read error. V gene TRBV3-1 combines with J gene TRBJ1-4; D unclear. This CDR3 has 12 amino acids. The V gene's germline CDR1 is LGHDT and CDR2 YNNKEL (reference sequence). CDR3 sequence reads: CASSQLGEKRFF. The CDR3 coding sequence is TGTGCCAGCAGCCAACTAGGAGAAAAACGGTTTTTT.

The chain combines TRBV9 with TRBJ1-2; a weak D match, TRBD1 (6 bases). V was clipped by 4 bases and J by 0 bases, with 13 bases between them. CDR1 and CDR2 (germline): SGDLS, YYNGEE. The CDR3 covers 15 residues. The chain's CDR3 is CASSTGQLANYGYTF. CDR3 sequence (DNA): TGTGCCAGCAGCACGGGACAACTAGCTAACTATGGCTACACCTTC.

This clonotype appeared a few times. V is TRBV19 and J is TRBJ2-3; D is perhaps TRBD1 (6 bases). Germline V lookup: CDR1 LNHDA, CDR2 SQIVND (reference sequence). The CDR3 contains 15 residues. Trimming pared 7 bases from V and 0 bases from J, leaving 14 bases between. CDR3 loop: CASTGQYLSTDTQYF. CDR3 DNA sequence: TGTGCCAGTACTGGACAGTATCTAAGCACAGATACGCAGTATTTT. Drawing the rest from reference TRBV19 and TRBJ2-3, the complete variable domain is DGGITQSPKYLFRKEGQNVTLSCEQNLNHDAMYWYRQDPGQGLRLIYYSQIVNDFQKGDIAEGYSVSREKKESFPLTVTSAQKNPTAFYLCASTGQYLSTDTQYFGPGTRLTVL.

This clonotype was detected once. The gene calls are TRBV7-8 and TRBJ2-3, with 9 bases identical to TRBD2. Germline V gene sequence: CDR1 SGHVS, CDR2 FQNEAQ. The ends lost 6 bases at V and 2 bases at J; junction bases unmatched: 6. The CDR3 covers 15 residues. This CDR3 reads CASSRGLAVTDTQYF. The CDR3 DNA follows: TGTGCCAGCAGTCGGGGACTAGCTGTCACAGATACGCAGTATTTT.

The chain is built from TRBV3-1 and TRBJ1-5; TRBD1 matches at 8 bases. The junction had 6 bases not matched to a gene; V was cut back by 4 bases and J by 7 bases. The CDR3 spans 14 residues. Germline V CDR1 and CDR2: LGHDT, YNNKEL (reference sequence). CDR3 protein: CASSRGQGWQPQHF. CDR3 sequence (DNA): TGTGCCAGCAGCCGAGGACAGGGATGGCAGCCCCAGCATTTT.

The chain links TRBV7-2 to TRBJ1-5, with D perhaps TRBD1 (6 bases). Trimming removed 6 bases at V and 5 bases at J, with 17 bases between. This CDR3 has 15 amino acids. Germline V gene data show CDR1 as SGHTA and CDR2 as FQGNSA. The DNA of the CDR3 is TGTGCCAGCAGTCTCGTCGGGGGGCGGGATCAGCCCCAGCATTTT. It encodes CASSLVGGRDQPQHF.

This sequence joins TRBV20-1 and TRBJ2-3, with 16 bases lining up with TRBD2. This CDR3 has 17 residues. The germline CDR1 and CDR2 sequences are DFQATT and SNEGSKA (reference sequence). Trimming at V came to 5 bases and at J to 6 bases, leaving 11 bases not matched to a gene. The CDR3 loop is CSAEGLAGGLRPDTQYF. CDR3 bases: TGCAGTGCTGAGGGACTAGCGGGGGGGCTGAGGCCGGATACGCAGTATTTT.

This sequence joins TRBV20-1 and TRBJ1-1; D is unclear. Germline V lookup: CDR1 DFQATT, CDR2 SNEGSKA (reference sequence). V was pared by 6 bases and J by 1 base, with 6 bases between. This CDR3 is built from 11 residues. CDR3 nucleotide sequence: TGCAGTGCCCCGCGGAACACTGAAGCTTTCTTT. Translating gives CSAPRNTEAFF.

This clonotype has just a few counts. The V call is TRBV4-3, the J call TRBJ1-2, with TRBD1 as a possible D gene (5 bases). CDR3 length: 16 amino acids. Germline V gene sequence: CDR1 LGHNA, CDR2 YSLEER. The V end was cut by 1 base, the J end by 3 bases, with 15 bases between. In nucleotides, the CDR3 is TGCGCCAGCAGCCAAGGCTGGTCGGGGGGGGACTATGGCTACACCTTC. Translated: CASSQGWSGGDYGYTF.

This clonotype was counted between two and nine times. The V and J genes are TRBV28 and TRBJ1-4; possibly TRBD1 for D (6 bases). The CDR3 contains 17 residues. Trimming removed 5 bases from V and 4 bases from J, with 20 bases in between. In germline, CDR1 is MDHEN, CDR2 SYDVKM. The CDR3 DNA is TGTGCCAGCAGTGACGTCCAGGACAGCTATCTTAATGAAAAACTGTTTTTT. Translation: CASSDVQDSYLNEKLFF.